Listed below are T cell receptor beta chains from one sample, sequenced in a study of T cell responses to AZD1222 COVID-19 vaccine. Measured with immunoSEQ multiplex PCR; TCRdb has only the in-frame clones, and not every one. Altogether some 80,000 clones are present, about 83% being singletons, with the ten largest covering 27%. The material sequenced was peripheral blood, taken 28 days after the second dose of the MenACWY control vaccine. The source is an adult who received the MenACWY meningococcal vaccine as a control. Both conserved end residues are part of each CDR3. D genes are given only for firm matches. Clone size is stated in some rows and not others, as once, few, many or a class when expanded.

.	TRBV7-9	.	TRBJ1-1	TGTGCCAGCAGCTTACGGGGGCTGGTGAACACTGAAGCTTTCTTT	CASSLRGLVNTEAFF
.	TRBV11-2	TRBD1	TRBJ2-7	TGTGCCAGCAGCCCCATATCAAGGACAGGGGGCTACGAGCAGTACTTC	CASSPISRTGGYEQYF
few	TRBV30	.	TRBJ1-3	TGTGCCAACGACGGGGTAGCTGGAAACACCATATATTTT	CANDGVAGNTIYF
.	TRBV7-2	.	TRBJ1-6	TGTGCCAGCAGCTTAGACAGGGACTCACCCCTCCACTTT	CASSLDRDSPLHF
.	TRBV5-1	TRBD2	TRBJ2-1	TGCGCCAGCAGCTTGAGAGTAGCGGGGGACAATGAGCAGTTCTTC	CASSLRVAGDNEQFF
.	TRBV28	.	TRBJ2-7	TGTGCCAGCAACCAAGGGACTCGTCAATACGAGCAGTACTTC	CASNQGTRQYEQYF
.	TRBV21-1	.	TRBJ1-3	TGTGCCAGCAGCAAAGGTAGTGGTGGAAACACCATATATTTT	CASSKGSGGNTIYF
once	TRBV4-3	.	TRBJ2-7	TGCGCCAGCAGCCAAGATACCGGGGTCGAGCAGTACTTC	CASSQDTGVEQYF
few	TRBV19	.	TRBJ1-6	TGTGCCAGTAGTAGAAACGAATTCAATAATTCACCCCTCCACTTT	CASSRNEFNNSPLHF
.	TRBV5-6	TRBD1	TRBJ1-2	TGTGCCAGCAGCTTGGGTCCGGGACAGGGTGAATATGGCTACACCTTC	CASSLGPGQGEYGYTF
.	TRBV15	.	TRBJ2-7	TGTGCCACCAGCAGAGATTTGAGTGCCTCCTACGAGCAGTACTTC	CATSRDLSASYEQYF
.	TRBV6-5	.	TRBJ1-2	TGTGCCAGCAGTCCGCTTGGCCTCTATGGCTACACCTTC	CASSPLGLYGYTF
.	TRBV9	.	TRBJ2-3	TGTGCCAGCAGCCCCTTTAAAGCGAAGGGGAATAGAGATACGCAGTATTTT	CASSPFKAKGNRDTQYF
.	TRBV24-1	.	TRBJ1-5	TGTGCCACCCGTAGGAATCTGGGTGAGCCCCAGCATTTT	CATRRNLGEPQHF
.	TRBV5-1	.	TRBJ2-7	TGCGCCAGCAGCTTGGTTGCGGGGCTCGAGCAGTACTTC	CASSLVAGLEQYF
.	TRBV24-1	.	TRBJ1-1	TGTGCCACCGGGGGGGTTTCCGGACACAACACTGAAGCTTTCTTT	CATGGVSGHNTEAFF
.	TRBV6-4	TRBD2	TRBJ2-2	TGTGCCAGCAGTTACACTAGCGGGGGCACCGGGGAGCTGTTTTTT	CASSYTSGGTGELFF
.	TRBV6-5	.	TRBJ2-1	TGTGCCAGCAGTATTGACAGAATCCCCTACAATGAGCAGTTCTTC	CASSIDRIPYNEQFF
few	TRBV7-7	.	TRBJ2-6	TGTGCTAGCAGCTTAGAGCTTCGGTGGGGTGGGGCCAACGTCCTGACTTTC	CASSLELRWGGANVLTF
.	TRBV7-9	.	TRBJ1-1	TGTGCCAGCAGCCGGGCGGGAGGCACTGAAGCTTTCTTT	CASSRAGGTEAFF
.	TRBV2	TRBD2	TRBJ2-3	TGTGCCAGCAGTGGGCTAGCGGCCCCCAGGGATACGCAGTATTTT	CASSGLAAPRDTQYF
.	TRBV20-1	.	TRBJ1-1	TGCAGTGCTAAGTGGGCGAGTATGGCTTTCTTT	CSAKWASMAFF
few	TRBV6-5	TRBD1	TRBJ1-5	TGTGCCAGCAGATACGACAGGGGAAATCAGCCCCAGCATTTT	CASRYDRGNQPQHF
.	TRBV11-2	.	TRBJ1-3	TGTGCCAGCAGCTCCTTAATAAGGGAAAACACCATATATTTT	CASSSLIRENTIYF
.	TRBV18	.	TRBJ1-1	TGTGCCAGCTCACCTATAGAAGCGGGGGAGGTCACTGAAGCTTTCTTT	CASSPIEAGEVTEAFF
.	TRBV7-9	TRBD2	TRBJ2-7	TGTGCCAGCAGTCTAGCGGGTGAGCAGTACTTC	CASSLAGEQYF
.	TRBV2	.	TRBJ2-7	TGTGCCAGCAGTGAAGACGGTAGCTCCTACGAGCAGTACTTC	CASSEDGSSYEQYF
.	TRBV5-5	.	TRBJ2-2	TGTGCCAGCAGCTTTCGTCCCGAGACAGGGAACACCGGGGAGCTGTTTTTT	CASSFRPETGNTGELFF
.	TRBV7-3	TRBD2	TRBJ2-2	TGTGCCAGCAGCAATCTAGCGGGAGTAGTCGGGGAGCTGTTTTTT	CASSNLAGVVGELFF
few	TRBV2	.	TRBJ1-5	TGTGCCAGCAGCCAGGGGTTGACTAATCAGCCCCAGCATTTT	CASSQGLTNQPQHF
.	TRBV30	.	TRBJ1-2	TGTGCCTGGTCAGCTGACCGGACGAACTATGGCTACACCTTC	CAWSADRTNYGYTF
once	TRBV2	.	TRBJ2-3	TGTGCCAGCAGGGTTGATACGCAGTATTTT	CASRVDTQYF
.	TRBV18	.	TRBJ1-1	TGTGCCAGCTCACCCCTTGATGAAACTGAAGCTTTCTTT	CASSPLDETEAFF
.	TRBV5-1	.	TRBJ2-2	TGCGCCAGCAGCTTGGCGGGGTTGGCCGGGGAGCTGTTTTTT	CASSLAGLAGELFF
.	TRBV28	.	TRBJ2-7	TGTGCCAGCAGCCCCGCCCGAAGGACCCACGAGCAGTACTTC	CASSPARRTHEQYF
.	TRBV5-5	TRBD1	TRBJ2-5	TGTGCCAGCAGCTTAGCCACCGGGACAGGGGAGACCCAGTACTTC	CASSLATGTGETQYF